A selection of T cell receptor beta chains follows, all from one sample in a study of Ad26.COV2.S vaccination and SARS-CoV-2 variants. Sequenced by immunoSEQ multiplex PCR; TCRdb stores in-frame clones only, minus some. The sample carries 440,000 or so clones, nearly 90% recorded once. The sequencing used peripheral blood, collected in a trial of Ad26.COV2.S vaccine versus placebo. These receptor sequences come from a person between 18 and 59 years old who received the Ad26.COV2.S COVID-19 vaccine or a placebo. Each CDR3 is given with its conserved first and last residue. A D gene is named only where the DNA matches it firmly. The listing skips clone size in some rows; elsewhere it reads once, few, many or a size class.

j_gene,v_gene,abundance,d_gene,CDR3aa,CDR3nt
TRBJ1-2,TRBV19,.,.,CASSGRGGPTNYGYTF,TGTGCCAGTAGTGGCCGGGGAGGGCCGACTAACTATGGCTACACCTTC
TRBJ1-1,TRBV12-3/TRBV12-4,.,.,CASSPSMNTEAFF,TGTGCCAGCAGCCCCTCTATGAACACTGAAGCTTTCTTT
TRBJ2-1,TRBV7-6,.,TRBD1,CASSYSIPDRGYYNEQFF,TGTGCCAGCAGCTATTCAATCCCAGACAGGGGGTACTACAATGAGCAGTTCTTC
TRBJ1-3,TRBV10-3,.,.,CAISESPGYGNTIYF,TGTGCCATCAGTGAGTCACCAGGTTACGGAAACACCATATATTTT
TRBJ2-5,TRBV11-2,.,.,CASSLVRGFETQYF,TGTGCCAGCAGCTTAGTGAGGGGATTTGAGACCCAGTACTTC
TRBJ2-5,TRBV6-5,few,.,CASSYSVLSDKTQYF,TGTGCCAGCAGTTACTCGGTCCTGTCAGATAAGACCCAGTACTTC
TRBJ2-2,TRBV18,.,TRBD1,CASSRGIDTGELFF,TGTGCCAGCTCCAGGGGGATTGACACCGGGGAGCTGTTTTTT
TRBJ1-5,TRBV27,once,TRBD1,CASGQGARSNQPQHF,TGTGCCAGCGGACAGGGGGCGCGAAGCAATCAGCCCCAGCATTTT
TRBJ1-4,TRBV6-2/TRBV6-3,.,.,CASSYSGEKLFF,TGTGCCAGCAGTTACTCAGGGGAAAAACTGTTTTTT
TRBJ1-1,TRBV5-1,.,TRBD1,CASSLDDRAYTEAFF,TGCGCCAGCAGCTTGGATGACAGGGCCTACACTGAAGCTTTCTTT
TRBJ2-3,TRBV28,.,.,CASSGPRARGSSTDTQYF,TGTGCCAGCAGTGGACCCCGGGCTCGTGGGTCTAGCACAGATACGCAGTATTTT
TRBJ2-7,TRBV4-3,.,.,CASSQLHSAPTIYEQYF,TGCGCCAGCAGCCAACTACACTCAGCCCCTACTATCTACGAGCAGTACTTC
TRBJ2-5,TRBV11-2,.,.,CASSFGAETQYF,TGTGCCAGCAGCTTTGGGGCCGAGACCCAGTACTTC
TRBJ2-1,TRBV24-1,once,TRBD2,CATSDSWGGNEQFF,TGTGCCACCAGTGATTCGTGGGGGGGGAATGAGCAGTTCTTC
TRBJ1-5,TRBV30,.,.,CAWSGGISNQPQHF,TGTGCCTGGAGTGGTGGGATTAGCAATCAGCCCCAGCATTTT
TRBJ2-7,TRBV30,once,TRBD1,CAWRDRGPEQYF,TGTGCCTGGAGGGACAGGGGGCCCGAGCAGTACTTC